Listed here are 23 T cell receptor beta chains from one sample, sequenced in a study of T cells in Graves' hyperthyroidism and ophthalmopathy. Template material for amplifying TCR beta CDR3 regions consisted of RNA transcripts. In the first-round RT-PCR of the TCR CDR3, the HTBI primer set was used. TCRdb reprocessed the multiplex PCR reads via MiXCR and lists one record per CDR3 protein. The repertoire holds around 260,000 distinct CDR3 sequences, about 25% seen once, with more than 25% in the top ten. What was sequenced was blood. Receptors were obtained from a man aged 35 to 55 with Graves' hyperthyroidism that later progressed to Graves' ophthalmopathy.

This clonotype was detected many times. The chain has TRBV15 and TRBJ1-1; D gene unclear. Trimming pared 1 base from V and 2 bases from J, leaving 8 bases between. The CDR3 runs 14 residues. Germline V lookup: CDR1 LNHNV, CDR2 YYDKDF (reference sequence). The CDR3 nucleotides are TGTGCCACCAGCAGAGTCCGGCAAAACACTGAAGCTTTCTTT. This translates into CATSRVRQNTEAFF.

Written as DNA, the CDR3 is TGCGCCAGCAGCTGGACACCGGGGGGTCACAATGAGCAGTTCTTC. This encodes CASSWTPGGHNEQFF. This sequence joins TRBV5-1 and TRBJ2-1; 7 bases line up with TRBD2. V shed 3 bases and J 5 bases; nucleotides not matched to a gene: 8. The CDR3 contains 15 residues. Looked up from germline, CDR1 is SGHRS and CDR2 is YFSETQ. The entire variable domain, with the rest obtained from reference TRBV5-1 and TRBJ2-1, is as follows: KAGVTQTPRYLIKTRGQQVTLSCSPISGHRSVSWYQQTPGQGLQFLFEYFSETQRNKGNFPGRFSGRQFSNSRSEMNVSTLELGDSALYLCASSWTPGGHNEQFFGPGTRLTVL.

The J gene is TRBJ1-1, the V gene TRBV6-5; D ambiguous. This CDR3 has 14 amino acids. Germline V gene sequence: CDR1 MNHEY, CDR2 SVGAGI. Trimming left V 0 bases short and J 0 bases short, with 5 bases between. CDR3 residues: CASSYSGMNTEAFF. In DNA form, the CDR3 reads TGTGCCAGCAGTTACTCGGGCATGAACACTGAAGCTTTCTTT.

In the case of this clonotype: This may be a read error: a much more frequent sequence differs by one nucleotide. The chain employs TRBV20-1 and TRBJ2-3; D unresolved. With 7 bases removed from V and 4 bases from J, the gap between germline ends came to 9 bases. CDR3 size: 11 residues. Germline CDR1 and CDR2: DFQATT and SNEGSKA (reference sequence). Here the CDR3 DNA reads TGCAGTGTGTGTCATGCAGATACGCAGTATTTT. Translating gives CSVCHADTQYF.

This clonotype was counted at least ten times. The chain uses TRBV6-1 and TRBJ1-5, with D possibly being TRBD1 (6 bases). Germline lookup yields CDR1 MNHNS and CDR2 SASEGT. The CDR3 length is 15 residues. Trimming stripped 1 base from V and 0 bases from J, with 7 bases between. CDR3 DNA: TGTGCCAGCAGTGAAGGGACAGTTAGCAATCAGCCCCAGCATTTT. Translated, it gives CASSEGTVSNQPQHF.

This clonotype was recorded at least ten times. V usage is TRBV29-1 and J usage is TRBJ1-1; no clear D gene. Germline CDR1 SQVTM, CDR2 ANQGSEA. This CDR3 is built from 13 residues. The V end was cut by 4 bases, the J end by 3 bases, with 12 bases between. The CDR3 loop is CSVGFRADTEAFF. Here the CDR3 DNA reads TGCAGCGTTGGGTTTAGGGCCGACACTGAAGCTTTCTTT.

This clonotype has a count of ten or more. The chain joins TRBV7-3 to TRBJ1-2; no definite D call. Germline V lookup: CDR1 SGHTA, CDR2 FQGTGA. V lost 5 bases and J lost 4, with 11 bases in between. The CDR3 covers 13 residues. The CDR3 DNA reads TGTGCCAGCAGCCCGGACTCTTCCTATGGCTACACCTTC. Protein sequence: CASSPDSSYGYTF.

This clonotype appeared a few times. This chain links TRBV11-2 with TRBJ1-2; D ambiguous. Germline CDR1 and CDR2: SGHAT and FQNNGV. Trimming took 2 bases from V and 2 from J, leaving 6 bases between them. The CDR3 has 13 residues. The CDR3 spells CASSLNGNYGYTF. The CDR3 DNA reads TGTGCCAGCAGCTTAAACGGCAACTATGGCTACACCTTC.

This clonotype has at least ten counts. The chain carries TRBV7-6 and TRBJ2-5; D tentatively reads TRBD1 or TRBD2 (5 bases each). Germline V gene data show CDR1 as SGHVS and CDR2 as FNYEAQ. V was pared by 1 base and J by 5 bases, with 17 bases between. CDR3 length: 16 amino acids. The CDR3 nucleotides are TGTGCCAGCAGCTTAGTTTTCGGGGAAGGGGAGGAGACCCAGTACTTC. It yields the protein CASSLVFGEGEETQYF.

The CDR3 DNA reads TGTGCCAGCAGCTTAGAGACGGGACTATACGAGCAGTACTTC. Amino acid sequence: CASSLETGLYEQYF. The chain recombines TRBV11-2 with TRBJ2-7, with TRBD2 identical over 7 bases. The CDR3 contains 14 residues. V lost 0 bases to trimming and J lost 4 bases; unmatched junction nucleotides: 3. The germline V gene has CDR1 SGHAT and CDR2 FQNNGV.

This clonotype occurred many times. This chain uses TRBV6-1 with TRBJ1-2; D is possibly TRBD1 (6 bases). With 7 bases removed from V and 0 bases from J, the gap between germline ends came to 15 bases. CDR3 length: 15 residues. The germline V gene has CDR1 MNHNS and CDR2 SASEGT. The CDR3 bases are TGTGCCAGCACCGAAAATACAGGGACTAACTATGGCTACACCTTC. Its translation: CASTENTGTNYGYTF.

The chain uses TRBV12-3 or TRBV12-4 and TRBJ2-7; perhaps TRBD1 as D (6 bases). The CDR3 totals 13 residues. Trimming left V 6 bases short and J 6 bases short, with 15 bases between. The CDR3 spells CASRWGHASEQYF. The CDR3 region has the DNA TGTGCCAGCAGGTGGGGGCACGCTTCCGAGCAGTACTTC.

This clonotype occurred once. The chain joins TRBV12-3 or TRBV12-4 to TRBJ1-3, with D perhaps matching TRBD1 (6 bases). The CDR3 length is 15 residues. With 5 bases removed from V and 0 bases from J, the gap between germline ends came to 11 bases. This CDR3 reads CASSSTGISGNTIYF. For the CDR3, the DNA is TGTGCCAGCAGTAGCACAGGGATCTCTGGAAACACCATATATTTT.

This clonotype came up once. A read error is possible here, since a much larger clone lies one base away. V is TRBV2 and J is TRBJ2-6, with 7 bases fitting TRBD2. The CDR3 sequence is 17 residues long. CDR1 is SNHLY and CDR2 is FYNNEI in the germline V gene. The CDR3 is CASSEFGGSSGANALTF. DNA for the CDR3: TGTGCCAGCAGTGAATTTGGCGGGAGCTCTGGGGCCAACGCCCTGACTTTC. Full variable domain (remainder filled in from reference TRBV2 and TRBJ2-6): EPEVTQTPSHQVTQMGQEVILRCVPISNHLYFYWYRQILGQKVEFLVSFYNNEISEKSEIFDDQFSVERPDGSNFTLKIRSTKLEDSAMYFCASSEFGGSSGANALTFGAGSRLTVL.

V and J are TRBV6-2 or TRBV6-3 and TRBJ2-7; a weak D match, TRBD2 (6 bases). Trimming took 8 bases from V and 3 from J, leaving 17 bases between them. The CDR3 loop spans 14 amino acids. Per germline, CDR1 MNHEY and CDR2 SVGEGT. The CDR3 coding sequence is TGTGCCAGCTCCGTAACGCGGGGACTCTACGAGCAGTACTTC. Translation: CASSVTRGLYEQYF.

This clonotype has a count of ten or more. The chain combines TRBV6-1 with TRBJ1-5, with D possibly being TRBD1 (6 bases). The V end lost 6 bases, the J end lost 6 bases, and 12 bases lay between the germline ends. CDR3 length equals 13 residues. Germline assignment: CDR1 MNHNS and CDR2 SASEGT. The chain's CDR3 is CASRMNRAQPQHF. The CDR3 nucleotides are TGTGCCAGCAGGATGAACAGGGCTCAGCCCCAGCATTTT.

The sample holds many counts of this clonotype. The genes are TRBV4-1 and TRBJ2-5, with D possibly being TRBD2 (5 bases). Germline CDR1 and CDR2: MGHRA and YSYEKL. Trimming took 0 bases from V and 5 from J, leaving 19 bases between them. CDR3 size: 17 residues. CDR3 nucleotides: TGCGCCAGCAGCCAAGATCGTACCCCTCGTGGGGAGGAGACCCAGTACTTC. Protein product: CASSQDRTPRGEETQYF.

There are many counts of this clonotype. The V call is TRBV12-3 or TRBV12-4, the J call TRBJ1-1, with D maybe TRBD1 (6 bases). Trimming removed 1 base from V and 11 bases from J, with 14 bases in between. This CDR3 spans 13 amino acids. Written as DNA, the CDR3 is TGTGCCAGCAGTTTAGGGGGGGCAGGGGCTGCTTTCTTT. Translating it yields CASSLGGAGAAFF.

The V gene is TRBV12-3 or TRBV12-4, the J gene TRBJ1-1; D remains ambiguous. Trimming took 3 bases from V and 5 from J, leaving 7 bases between them. The CDR3 contains 12 residues. This CDR3 is CASSFSGTEAFF. CDR3 bases: TGTGCCAGCAGTTTTAGTGGTACTGAAGCTTTCTTT.

At least ten counts were recorded for this clonotype. V gene TRBV5-1 combines with J gene TRBJ2-7; D is undetermined. There are 13 residues in the CDR3. Germline loops: CDR1 SGHRS, CDR2 YFSETQ. V was shortened by 2 bases and J by 9 bases, with 15 bases between the two germline ends. The DNA for the CDR3 is TGCGCCAGCAGCTTAGCTAACCCCGTCGGGCAGTACTTC. It is translated as CASSLANPVGQYF.

The V call is TRBV6-2 or TRBV6-3, the J call TRBJ1-5, with D unclear. The CDR3 contains 14 residues. The V gene's germline CDR1 is MNHEY and CDR2 SVGEGT. V was shortened by 7 bases and J by 5 bases, with 15 bases between the two germline ends. Here the CDR3 reads CASTKDEAHQPQHF. For the CDR3, the DNA is TGTGCCAGCACTAAGGACGAGGCACATCAGCCCCAGCATTTT.

The chain has TRBV7-2 and TRBJ1-3; D gene unclear. Germline lookup yields CDR1 SGHTA and CDR2 FQGNSA. V lost 5 bases and J lost 8, with 10 bases in between. The CDR3 consists of 12 residues. The CDR3: CASSPSLHTIYF. For the CDR3, the DNA is TGTGCCAGCAGCCCTAGTCTACACACCATATATTTT.

This clonotype was seen many times. V usage is TRBV6-5 and J usage is TRBJ2-4, with 10 bases lining up with TRBD2. The CDR3 runs to 15 residues. V lost 5 bases, J lost 6 bases, and 7 bases stayed unmatched. Germline loops: CDR1 MNHEY, CDR2 SVGAGI. DNA for the CDR3: TGTGCCAGCAGTATCGATTGGACTAGCGGAAACATTCAGTACTTC. It is translated as CASSIDWTSGNIQYF.